This T cell receptor (beta chain) was obtained from a study of cytomegalovirus exposure and HLA in healthy donors. On this clone itself: Antigen: not known.

The CDR3 loop spans 10 amino acids. Trimming took 7 bases from V and 2 from J, leaving 2 bases between them. Germline V lookup: CDR1 SNHLY, CDR2 FYNNEI. PCR used 60 Vbeta primers and 13 Jbeta primers. Authors' processing steps: Later, about 80 million unique TCR beta chains were counted in an analysis, and approximately 10 million of them were shared. This table comes from immunoSEQ multiplex PCR, and its TCRdb copy is limited to in-frame clones, with some not included. V, J and clone size are taken as reported in that table, and D and trimming were inferred from the DNA itself. This repertoire shows just over 150,000 clones, 80% to 90% found once; its top ten account for 2% to 2.5%. Study-wide points: Rarity held for most TCR sequences, but there were some public TCRs that occurred in many donors. In a later analysis, specific HLA alleles were associated with approximately 17,000 TCR beta sequences at a 0.05 false discovery rate.

Sequences were obtained from PBMCs. The chain has TRBV2 and TRBJ1-2; D gene unclear. The receptor comes from a man aged 18 to 29 in good health and CMV-seropositive. The CDR3 is CASINYGYTF. CDR3 DNA: TGTGCCAGCATAAACTATGGCTACACCTTC.